This TCR beta chain was sequenced for a study of shared T cell receptors in the human thymus. Sequencing used immunoSEQ multiplex PCR; TCRdb keeps in-frame clones, though not all of them. Of hundreds of thousands of clones in the sample, 70% to 90% were seen once. This clone was found once. CDR1 is KGHSH and CDR2 is LQKENI in the germline V gene. CDR3 size: 13 residues. Trimming took 2 bases from V and 6 from J, leaving 10 bases between them. These data were also reused for a study on human thymus T cells. Per that study: During corrective heart surgery, resections were taken, and the thymus tissue came from them.

Sequencing was done on a sample of thymocytes. J is TRBJ1-2 and V is TRBV18; no clear D gene. This clonotype was obtained from a girl under three years old with a congenital heart defect. This chain's CDR3 is CASSPMSIDGYTF. CDR3 sequence (DNA): TGTGCCAGCTCACCAATGAGCATCGATGGCTACACCTTC.